This T cell receptor beta chain was captured by sequencing in a study of cytomegalovirus exposure and HLA in healthy donors. General study results and limits: Cytomegalovirus association was listed for 164 TCR beta chains. Analyzed later, most CMV-associated TCR beta chains appeared HLA-restricted. When the data were analyzed later, several of the most significant clusters appeared to be linked to common viral pathogens.

The primer mix had 60 Vbeta and 13 Jbeta primers. Sequencing was performed with immunoSEQ multiplex PCR; in TCRdb, only in-frame clones are kept and a portion is missing. The data contain about 110,000 clones, 65% to 85% of them singletons. V lost 0 bases and J lost 4, with 10 bases in between. Germline lookup yields CDR1 SGDLS and CDR2 YYNGEE. The CDR3 is 14 residues long. This clone was seen more than once but under ten times. Its antigen is unidentified. The chain has TRBV9 and TRBJ1-1; D not certain. The sequenced sample consisted of PBMCs. This TCR came from a man younger than 45 in good health and CMV-seronegative. The CDR3 protein is CASSVAGEGTEAFF. CDR3 coding DNA: TGTGCCAGCAGCGTAGCGGGAGAGGGCACTGAAGCTTTCTTT.